This T cell receptor beta chain was sequenced during a study of Tregs in tolerant kidney transplant recipients. Generated by immunoSEQ multiplex PCR, the TCRdb table keeps only in-frame clones and is missing some. The sample includes roughly 99,000 clones, 80% to 95% of them seen just once. The specimen comprised CD4+ T cells from blood, sampled before the transplant. This receptor was obtained from a human donor who received a combined kidney and bone marrow transplant.

CDR3: CASSIQGATLFEAFF. CDR3 in DNA: TGTGCCAGCTCTATACAGGGGGCAACCCTTTTTGAAGCTTTCTTT. The chain joins TRBV18 to TRBJ1-1, with 9 nucleotides matching TRBD1. CDR3 length equals 15 residues. Trimming took 6 bases from V and 7 from J; bases not matched to a gene: 12. The germline CDR1 and CDR2 sequences are KGHSH and LQKENI.